This paragraph reports one TCR beta chain. The antigen is unknown. These data originate in a study of monozygotic twins with inflammatory bowel disease. Study-wide findings and caveats: Lower TCRbeta diversity (inverse Simpson) was seen in IBD patients than in healthy co-twins.

TCRdb re-called the 5' RACE reads and catalogs CDR3 proteins one per entry, DNA excluded. Recorded here are roughly 150,000 distinct CDR3 sequences; the top ten clones represent roughly 2.5%. CDR1 and CDR2 from the germline V gene are LGHDT and YNNKEL (reference sequence). The CDR3 is 12 amino acids. This TCR was sampled from a human donor with ulcerative colitis or Crohn's disease, or a healthy co-twin of an affected twin (not recorded which). The sample comprised blood. The genes are TRBV3-1 and TRBJ2-5. CDR3 residues: CASSQVAETQYF.